Sequencing of this T cell receptor beta chain was carried out in a study of cytomegalovirus exposure and HLA in healthy donors. Study-wide findings and caveats: Prior analysis indicated that the majority of TCR beta V segments exhibited productivity approximately 87% or approximately 30% of the time.

On this clone itself: Its specificity is not known.

The study ran its PCR with 60 Vbeta and 13 Jbeta primers. Clones were sequenced by immunoSEQ multiplex PCR, and TCRdb holds only the in-frame ones, with some missing. Among about 200,000 clones listed, 80% to 85% were seen once. This CDR3 is built from 13 residues. Germline-derived CDR1 and CDR2 are LNHDA and SQIVND (reference sequence). Trimming cost V 8 bases and J 4 bases, with 14 bases left between them. The TCR was taken from a woman between 40 and 55 years old in good health and CMV-seronegative. V and J are TRBV19 and TRBJ1-1, with D perhaps TRBD1 (5 bases). The sequenced sample consisted of PBMCs. This CDR3 is CASEWGMGTEAFF. CDR3 sequence (DNA): TGTGCCAGTGAATGGGGCATGGGCACTGAAGCTTTCTTT. The variable domain in full, completed from reference TRBV19 and TRBJ1-1, reads DGGITQSPKYLFRKEGQNVTLSCEQNLNHDAMYWYRQDPGQGLRLIYYSQIVNDFQKGDIAEGYSVSREKKESFPLTVTSAQKNPTAFYLCASEWGMGTEAFFGQGTRLTVV.